This is a list of T cell receptor beta chains from one sample in a study of shared clonotypes between healthy human individuals. Data came from immunoSEQ multiplex PCR; TCRdb stores just in-frame clones and leaves some out. The sample holds approximately 1,500,000 clones, roughly 96% seen once. Sequenced input: naive CD4+ T cells sorted from blood. All receptors come from a young man in good health. Both conserved end residues are part of each CDR3. A D gene is named only where the DNA matches it firmly. Clone size is shown for a subset of rows, as once, few, many or a class of expanded clone.

clone size,J gene,V gene,D gene,CDR3 DNA,CDR3 protein
.,TRBJ1-5,TRBV27,.,TGTGCCAGCAGTTTGGCCTACAATCAGCCCCAGCATTTT,CASSLAYNQPQHF
.,TRBJ2-1,TRBV7-9,TRBD2,TGTGCCAGCAGCTTGACTCGAGGGAGGGTTTACAATGAGCAGTTCTTC,CASSLTRGRVYNEQFF
.,TRBJ2-7,TRBV7-2,.,TGTGCCAGCAGCTATGGGCAGGGGATGAGCTCCTACGAGCAGTACTTC,CASSYGQGMSSYEQYF
.,TRBJ2-7,TRBV5-1,.,TGCGCCAGCAGCCCTTTGGAGGGCGAGCAGTACTTC,CASSPLEGEQYF
.,TRBJ2-5,TRBV19,TRBD1,TGTGCCAGTAGACCCGTAGGGGGCGAGACCCAGTACTTC,CASRPVGGETQYF
.,TRBJ2-1,TRBV14,TRBD2,TGTGCCAGCGGGACTAGCTTATACAATGAGCAGTTCTTC,CASGTSLYNEQFF
.,TRBJ1-3,TRBV28,TRBD1,TGTGCCAGCAGCCCCGGGACAGGGGTATTCTGGAGTTTT,CASSPGTGVFWSF
.,TRBJ1-5,TRBV30,.,TGTGCCTGGAGCTGGGGGGATCAGCCCCAGCATTTT,CAWSWGDQPQHF
few,TRBJ1-2,TRBV19,.,TGTGCCAGTAGTATCCGGGACCCCCTGGATGGCTACACCTTC,CASSIRDPLDGYTF
.,TRBJ1-5,TRBV28,.,TGTGCCAGCCGAAGGGGGGGCGCGAGCAATCAGCCCCAGCATTTT,CASRRGGASNQPQHF
.,TRBJ2-7,TRBV6-5,.,TGTGCCAGCAGTTACTCGTGGGGGTCCTACGAGCAGTACTTC,CASSYSWGSYEQYF